The 10 T cell receptor beta chains reported below all come from one sample, sequenced in a study of T cell changes during pregnancy in multiple sclerosis. The data were produced by immunoSEQ multiplex PCR, yet TCRdb's version contains in-frame clones alone and is incomplete. The table lists about 59,000 clones, about 92% of them singletons. Sequenced material: peripheral blood, taken in the first trimester of pregnancy. These receptors were taken from a female donor with multiple sclerosis, enrolled in a pregnancy study.

The CDR3 bases are TGTGCCAGCAGCTTAATATTGGGCAGGATCGCTTACGAGCAGTACTTC. This gives the protein CASSLILGRIAYEQYF. The gene calls are TRBV11-3 and TRBJ2-7; D unclear. Germline V lookup: CDR1 SGHNT, CDR2 YENEEA. V was clipped by 2 bases and J by 4 bases, with 18 bases between them. This CDR3 contains 16 residues.

This chain joins TRBV7-6 and TRBJ2-3; D is ambiguous. Germline V gene sequence: CDR1 SGHVS, CDR2 FNYEAQ. V lost 4 bases, J lost 2 bases, and 10 bases lay in between. This CDR3 region has 14 residues. Written as DNA, the CDR3 is TGTGCCAGCAGCTCATCTCCTAACACAGATACGCAGTATTTT. Translating gives CASSSSPNTDTQYF.

This clone was observed a single time. The rearrangement links TRBV5-1 to TRBJ2-5, with no clear D. The closer fit of TRBJ2-7 to the DNA end suggests the J call may be wrong. The CDR3 has 12 amino acids. Germline V CDR1 and CDR2: SGHRS, YFSETQ. Written as DNA, the CDR3 is TGCGCCAGCAGCTTGGAATTCCGCGAGCAGTACTTC. Translated, it gives CASSLEFREQYF.

This chain uses TRBV29-1 with TRBJ2-1; D remains ambiguous. The CDR3 totals 13 residues. The germline gives CDR1 SQVTM, CDR2 ANQGSEA. V was trimmed by 4 bases and J by 0 bases, leaving 7 bases between them. The CDR3 sequence is CSVVLSSYNEQFF. CDR3 DNA: TGCAGCGTTGTTTTGAGCTCCTACAATGAGCAGTTCTTC.

This sequence joins TRBV29-1 and TRBJ2-1, with TRBD1 as a possible D gene (6 bases). This CDR3 has 12 amino acids. Germline lookup yields CDR1 SQVTM and CDR2 ANQGSEA. V lost 8 bases and J lost 2, with 10 bases in between. The CDR3 region is CSSRTAYNEQFF. As DNA, the CDR3 is TGCAGCTCTCGGACAGCCTACAATGAGCAGTTCTTC.

This clone has just one count. The chain combines TRBV5-5 with TRBJ2-7, with D perhaps matching TRBD2 (6 bases). The CDR3 has 14 residues. Germline V gives CDR1 SGHKS, CDR2 YYEKEE (reference sequence). V was cut by 0 bases and J by 4 bases, with 11 bases left in between. The CDR3 is CASSLGSEGYEQYF. CDR3 coding DNA: TGTGCCAGCAGCTTGGGGTCGGAGGGGTACGAGCAGTACTTC.

The chain recombines TRBV19 with TRBJ1-2; TRBD1 matches at 7 bases. CDR1 and CDR2 from the germline V gene are LNHDA and SQIVND (reference sequence). The CDR3 spans 15 residues. Trimming removed 5 bases from V and 8 bases from J; junction bases left unmatched: 14. CDR3 sequence reads: CASSSRDSQLEGYTF. In DNA form, the CDR3 reads TGTGCCAGTAGTTCCCGGGACAGCCAGCTCGAGGGCTACACCTTC.

The rearrangement joins TRBV19 to TRBJ2-1, with D perhaps TRBD1 (5 bases). Trimming removed 7 bases at V and 3 bases at J, with 13 bases between. The CDR3 is 14 amino acids. Germline V gives CDR1 LNHDA, CDR2 SQIVND (reference sequence). CDR3 sequence reads: CASKVGEIYNEQFF. CDR3 bases: TGTGCCAGTAAGGTAGGGGAAATCTACAATGAGCAGTTCTTC. Complete variable domain (other parts from reference TRBV19 and TRBJ2-1): DGGITQSPKYLFRKEGQNVTLSCEQNLNHDAMYWYRQDPGQGLRLIYYSQIVNDFQKGDIAEGYSVSREKKESFPLTVTSAQKNPTAFYLCASKVGEIYNEQFFGPGTRLTVL.

This clone has only a few counts. This rearrangement joins TRBV7-9 to TRBJ1-3, with D perhaps TRBD1 (5 bases). Per germline, CDR1 SEHNR and CDR2 FQNEAQ (reference sequence). Trimming removed 5 bases at V and 0 bases at J, with 14 bases between. This CDR3 is 16 amino acids long. The CDR3 DNA is TGTGCCAGCAGCATGCAGGGTTTCAGCTCTGGAAACACCATATATTTT. This gives the protein CASSMQGFSSGNTIYF.

J is TRBJ2-5 and V is TRBV28, with 9 positions matching TRBD2. Losses at the gene ends were 6 bases for V and 1 base for J; bases not matched to a gene: 6. CDR1 is MDHEN and CDR2 is SYDVKM in the germline V gene. The CDR3 covers 15 residues. The CDR3 protein is CASRPSGKLQETQYF. CDR3 in DNA: TGTGCCAGCAGACCTAGCGGGAAGCTCCAAGAGACCCAGTACTTC.